Described below is a single TCR beta chain sequence and its context. What it binds is unknown. The data stem from a study of shared clonotypes between healthy human individuals. Study observations and caveats: Represented genetic and exposure-history diversity was restricted by having few donors. Blood was the only sampled material, and tissue repertoires likely differ.

Original data processing: Filtering of immunoSEQ junctional sequences could not match full-length read filtering. Method: immunoSEQ multiplex PCR; TCRdb's copy keeps in-frame clones and lacks some. Clone size and V and J calls were adopted from that table, with D and trimming inferred from the DNA. The data show some 490,000 clones, about 72% seen once. For unsorted samples, genomic DNA was extracted from 94 million or so PBMCs. The sample was PBMCs. The clonotype originates from a middle-aged woman in good health. Some clones in this sample may be carry-over from other donors' samples.

CDR3 sequence: CASSETGGVDEKLFF. The CDR3 DNA reads as TGTGCCAGCAGTGAAACAGGAGGGGTGGATGAAAAACTGTTTTTT. V is TRBV6-4 and J is TRBJ1-4, with D perhaps matching TRBD1 (5 bases). V lost 3 bases, J lost 6 bases, and 14 bases lay in between. CDR3 length: 15 amino acids. CDR1 is MRHNA, CDR2 SNTAGT, per germline.